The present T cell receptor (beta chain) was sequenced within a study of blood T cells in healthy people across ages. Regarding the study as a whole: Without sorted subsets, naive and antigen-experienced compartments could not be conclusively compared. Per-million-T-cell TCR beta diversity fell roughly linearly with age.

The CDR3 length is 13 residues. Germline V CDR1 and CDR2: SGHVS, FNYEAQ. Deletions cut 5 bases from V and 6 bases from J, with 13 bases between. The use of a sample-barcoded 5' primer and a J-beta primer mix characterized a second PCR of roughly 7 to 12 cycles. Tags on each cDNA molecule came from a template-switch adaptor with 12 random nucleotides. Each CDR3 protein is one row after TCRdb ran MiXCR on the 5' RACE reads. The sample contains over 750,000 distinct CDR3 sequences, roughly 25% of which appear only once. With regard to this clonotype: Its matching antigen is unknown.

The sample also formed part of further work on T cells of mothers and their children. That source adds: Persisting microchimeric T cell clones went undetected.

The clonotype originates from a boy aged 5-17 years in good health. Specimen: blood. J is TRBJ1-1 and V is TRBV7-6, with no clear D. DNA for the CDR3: TGTGCCAGCAGCCTCCCCGGGGTCTCTGAAGCTTTCTTT. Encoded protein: CASSLPGVSEAFF.